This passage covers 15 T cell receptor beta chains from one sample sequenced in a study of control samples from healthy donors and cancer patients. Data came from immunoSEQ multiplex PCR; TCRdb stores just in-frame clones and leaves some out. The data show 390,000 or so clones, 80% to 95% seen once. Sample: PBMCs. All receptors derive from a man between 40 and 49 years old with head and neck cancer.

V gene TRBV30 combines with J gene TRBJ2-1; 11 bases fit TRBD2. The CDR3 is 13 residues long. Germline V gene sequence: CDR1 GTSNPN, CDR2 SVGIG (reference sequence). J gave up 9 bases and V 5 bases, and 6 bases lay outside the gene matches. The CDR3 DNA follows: TGTGCCTGGTTTAGCGGGGGGGCGTCTGAGCAGTTCTTC. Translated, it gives CAWFSGGASEQFF.

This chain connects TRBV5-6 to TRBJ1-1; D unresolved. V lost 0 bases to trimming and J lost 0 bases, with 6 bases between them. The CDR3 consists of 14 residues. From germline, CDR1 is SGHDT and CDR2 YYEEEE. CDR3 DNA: TGTGCCAGCAGCTTGGCACAGTTGAACACTGAAGCTTTCTTT. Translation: CASSLAQLNTEAFF. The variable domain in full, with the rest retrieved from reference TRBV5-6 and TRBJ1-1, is DAGVTQSPTHLIKTRGQQVTLRCSPKSGHDTVSWYQQALGQGPQFIFQYYEEEERQRGNFPDRFSGHQFPNYSSELNVNALLLGDSALYLCASSLAQLNTEAFFGQGTRLTVV.

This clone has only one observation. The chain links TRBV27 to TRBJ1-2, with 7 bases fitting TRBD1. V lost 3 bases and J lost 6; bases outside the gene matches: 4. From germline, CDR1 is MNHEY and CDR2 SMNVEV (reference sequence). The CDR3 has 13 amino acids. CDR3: CASSFPGGDGYTF. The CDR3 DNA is TGTGCCAGCAGTTTTCCAGGGGGTGATGGCTACACCTTC.

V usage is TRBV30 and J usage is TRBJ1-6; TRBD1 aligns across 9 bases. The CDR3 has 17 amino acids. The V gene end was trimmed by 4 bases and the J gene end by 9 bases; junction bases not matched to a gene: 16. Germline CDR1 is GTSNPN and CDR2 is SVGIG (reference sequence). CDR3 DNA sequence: TGTGCCTGGAACCCTTACCTCCCGGGACAGGGAAGTTCACCCCTCCACTTT. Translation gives CAWNPYLPGQGSSPLHF. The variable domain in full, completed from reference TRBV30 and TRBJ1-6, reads SQTIHQWPATLVQPVGSPLSLECTVEGTSNPNLYWYRQAAGRGLQLLFYSVGIGQISSEVPQNLSASRPQDRQFILSSKKLLLSDSGFYLCAWNPYLPGQGSSPLHFGNGTRLTVT.

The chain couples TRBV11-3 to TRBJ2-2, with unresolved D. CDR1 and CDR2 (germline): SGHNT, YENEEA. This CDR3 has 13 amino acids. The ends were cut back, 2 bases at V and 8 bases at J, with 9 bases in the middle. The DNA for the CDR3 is TGTGCCAGCAGCTTACCCGGGTCGGGGGAGCTGTTTTTT. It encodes CASSLPGSGELFF.

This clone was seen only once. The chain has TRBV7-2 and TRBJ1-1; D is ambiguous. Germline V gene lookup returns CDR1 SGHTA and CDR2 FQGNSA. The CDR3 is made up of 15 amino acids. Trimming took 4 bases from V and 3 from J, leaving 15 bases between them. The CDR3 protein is CASSSAGVYDTEAFF. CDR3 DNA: TGTGCCAGCAGCTCCGCCGGGGTCTACGACACTGAAGCTTTCTTT. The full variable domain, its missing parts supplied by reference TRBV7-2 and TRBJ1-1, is GAGVSQSPSNKVTEKGKDVELRCDPISGHTALYWYRQSLGQGLEFLIYFQGNSAPDKSGLPSDRFSAERTGGSVSTLTIQRTQQEDSAVYLCASSSAGVYDTEAFFGQGTRLTVV.

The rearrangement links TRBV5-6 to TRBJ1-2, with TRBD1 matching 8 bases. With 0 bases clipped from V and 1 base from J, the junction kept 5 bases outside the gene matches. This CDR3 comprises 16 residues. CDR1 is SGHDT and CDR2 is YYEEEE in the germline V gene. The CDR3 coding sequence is TGTGCCAGCAGCTTGGGACAGGGGTTGGGTAACTATGGCTACACCTTC. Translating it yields CASSLGQGLGNYGYTF. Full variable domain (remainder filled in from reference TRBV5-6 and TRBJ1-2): DAGVTQSPTHLIKTRGQQVTLRCSPKSGHDTVSWYQQALGQGPQFIFQYYEEEERQRGNFPDRFSGHQFPNYSSELNVNALLLGDSALYLCASSLGQGLGNYGYTFGSGTRLTVV.

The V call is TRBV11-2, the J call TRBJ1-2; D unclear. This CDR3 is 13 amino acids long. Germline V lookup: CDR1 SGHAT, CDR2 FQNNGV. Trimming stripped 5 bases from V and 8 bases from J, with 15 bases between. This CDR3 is CASSRDGVRGYTF. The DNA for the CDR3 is TGTGCCAGCAGCCGCGACGGGGTAAGAGGCTACACCTTC.

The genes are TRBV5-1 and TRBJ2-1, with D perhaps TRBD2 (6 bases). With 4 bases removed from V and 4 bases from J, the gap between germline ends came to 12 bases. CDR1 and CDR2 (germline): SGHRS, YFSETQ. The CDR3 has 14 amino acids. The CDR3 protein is CASSRLEQYNEQFF. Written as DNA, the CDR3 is TGCGCCAGCAGCCGACTAGAGCAGTACAATGAGCAGTTCTTC.

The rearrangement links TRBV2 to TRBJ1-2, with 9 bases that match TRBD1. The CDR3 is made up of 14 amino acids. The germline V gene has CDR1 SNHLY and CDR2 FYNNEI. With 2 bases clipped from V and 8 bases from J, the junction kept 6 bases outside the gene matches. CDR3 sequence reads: CASSERGQGQGYTF. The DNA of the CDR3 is TGTGCCAGCAGTGAAAGGGGACAGGGTCAAGGCTACACCTTC.

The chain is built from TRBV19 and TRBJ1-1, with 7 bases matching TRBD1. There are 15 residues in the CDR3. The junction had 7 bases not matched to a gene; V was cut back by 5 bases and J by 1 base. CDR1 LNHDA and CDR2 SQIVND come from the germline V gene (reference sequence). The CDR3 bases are TGTGCCAGTAGTCCCTCGGGACAGCCGAACACTGAAGCTTTCTTT. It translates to CASSPSGQPNTEAFF.

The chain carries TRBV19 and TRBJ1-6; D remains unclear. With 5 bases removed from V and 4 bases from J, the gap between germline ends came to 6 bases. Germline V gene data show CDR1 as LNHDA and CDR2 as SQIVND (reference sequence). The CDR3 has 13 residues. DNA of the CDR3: TGTGCCAGTAGTGTGGGGTATAATTCACCCCTCCACTTT. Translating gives CASSVGYNSPLHF.

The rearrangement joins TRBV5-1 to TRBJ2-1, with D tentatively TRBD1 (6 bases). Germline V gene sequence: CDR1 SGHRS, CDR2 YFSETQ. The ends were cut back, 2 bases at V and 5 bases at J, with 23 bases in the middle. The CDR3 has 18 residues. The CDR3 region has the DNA TGCGCCAGCAGCTTAAACAAGGAAGCTAGGACAGTTGACAATGAGCAGTTCTTC. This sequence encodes CASSLNKEARTVDNEQFF.

CDR3 amino acids: CASRWAGEGLVEKLFF. Here the CDR3 DNA reads TGTGCCAGCAGGTGGGCGGGGGAGGGGCTAGTCGAAAAACTGTTTTTT. The genes are TRBV28 and TRBJ1-4; possibly TRBD1 for D (5 bases). This CDR3 has 16 amino acids. Germline-derived CDR1 and CDR2 are MDHEN and SYDVKM. The V gene lost 6 bases and the J gene lost 8 bases, with 22 bases spanning the gap. Drawing the rest from reference TRBV28 and TRBJ1-4, the complete variable domain is DVKVTQSSRYLVKRTGEKVFLECVQDMDHENMFWYRQDPGLGLRLIYFSYDVKMKEKGDIPEGYSVSREKKERFSLILESASTNQTSMYLCASRWAGEGLVEKLFFGSGTQLSVL.

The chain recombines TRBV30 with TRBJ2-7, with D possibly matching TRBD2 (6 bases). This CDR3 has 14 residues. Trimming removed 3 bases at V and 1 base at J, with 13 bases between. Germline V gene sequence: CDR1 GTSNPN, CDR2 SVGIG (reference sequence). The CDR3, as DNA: TGTGCCTGGAGAACTACCGGGAGTTCCTACGAGCAGTACTTC. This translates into CAWRTTGSSYEQYF.